These T cell receptor beta chains were read from a single sample in a study of response to subunit inactivated influenza vaccine. TCRdb itself ran the RT-PCR reads through MiXCR, one entry per CDR3 protein. This sample has almost 600,000 distinct CDR3 sequences, with around 15% found just once. The sequences come from PBMCs from blood, collected 11 to 12 days after vaccination. The origin of the receptors is a man aged 45-60 years who received an inactivated influenza vaccine. CDR3s include the opening cysteine and the closing phenylalanine or tryptophan.

J gene,V gene,CDR3 protein
TRBJ2-5,TRBV9,CASSEGTTLRETQYF
TRBJ2-1,TRBV7-2,CASSPFVGVVNEQFF
TRBJ2-2,TRBV11-2,CASSSQGFIGAGELFF
TRBJ1-5,TRBV5-1,CASSSDVSNQPQHF
TRBJ2-5,TRBV4-2,CASSHGSGGAVETQYF
TRBJ2-1,TRBV28,CASSLMRGEEQFF
TRBJ1-2,TRBV24-1,CATSDLLDYTF
TRBJ2-5,TRBV20-1,CSARSGRAGETQYF
TRBJ2-4,TRBV25-1,CASSESWAQLGSQNIQYF
TRBJ1-3,TRBV12-3/TRBV12-4,CASGPGTGGAYGNTIYF
TRBJ2-5,TRBV20-1,CSADWGRQETQYF
TRBJ2-3,TRBV19,CASTWTSGRSDTQYF
TRBJ2-3,TRBV12-3/TRBV12-4,CASRFSGFADTQYF
TRBJ2-2,TRBV9,CASSVGSRTLTGELFF
TRBJ2-6,TRBV6-2/TRBV6-3,CASSYGYSVSGANVLTF
TRBJ2-3,TRBV7-2,CASCGGSSYTDTQYF
TRBJ1-5,TRBV28,CASSQDRENQPQHF
TRBJ1-2,TRBV7-2,CASSPGLGMLAGYTF
TRBJ2-3,TRBV2,CASKPGGPTDTQYF
TRBJ2-7,TRBV7-8,CASSFARLAGDHEQYF
TRBJ1-5,TRBV5-8,CASSLVPQGFNQPQHF
TRBJ1-4,TRBV7-8,CASSFDGYEKLFF
TRBJ2-1,TRBV5-1,CASSSSGGYNEQFF
TRBJ1-5,TRBV10-3,CAISEGGDRNQPQHF
TRBJ2-5,TRBV5-1,CASSLILGQVETQYF
TRBJ2-7,TRBV29-1,CSVGGAGVRVEQYF
TRBJ2-1,TRBV20-1,CSARDEASGRTRNEQFF
TRBJ1-2,TRBV20-1,CSAREAAGVLYGYTF
TRBJ2-3,TRBV11-2,CASKRTSGGSGYSTDTQYF